The rows below give T cell receptor beta chains drawn from one sample of a study of response to subunit inactivated influenza vaccine. Each CDR3 protein gets one entry after TCRdb re-called the RT-PCR reads with MiXCR. This table holds about 500,000 distinct CDR3 sequences, 6% to 9% found once. The sequencing used PBMCs from blood, collected around 25 months after vaccination. These receptors all stem from a man between 45 and 75 years old who received an inactivated influenza vaccine. Both conserved end residues are part of each CDR3. A D gene is named only where the DNA matches it firmly. Only part of the rows carry a size: once, few, many, or a class if the clone is expanded.

TRBJ2-7	TRBD2	few	TRBV7-6	TGTGCCACCTATAGCGGGAGATGCTACGAGCAGTACTTC	CATYSGRCYEQYF
TRBJ2-4	TRBD1	few	TRBV7-2	TGTGCCAGCAGCTTGGGACAGGGTAGCATTCAGTACTTC	CASSLGQGSIQYF
TRBJ2-7	TRBD1	many	TRBV19	TGTGCCAGTAGTATATTGGACAGGGGGGCCTACGAGCAGTACTTC	CASSILDRGAYEQYF
TRBJ2-2	NA	few	TRBV18	TGTGCCAGCTCGCGTCCTCTGCGGCAGAACACCGGGGAGCTGTTTTTT	CASSRPLRQNTGELFF
TRBJ2-7	TRBD1	many	TRBV11-3	TGTGCCAGCAGCTTTCCCAACAGGGGTTGGCACGAGCAGTACTTC	CASSFPNRGWHEQYF
TRBJ1-2	TRBD1	NA	TRBV15	TGTGCCACCAGCTCTGAGGGGGCCCACTATGGCTACACCTTC	CATSSEGAHYGYTF
TRBJ1-4	NA	NA	TRBV4-3	TGCGCCAGCAGCCAAGATCGGTACATCGCGGTGGGCGAAAAACTGTTTTTT	CASSQDRYIAVGEKLFF
TRBJ2-3	TRBD1	NA	TRBV5-1	TGCGCCAGCAGCTTCGGGACAGGGGGCACAGATACGCAGTATTTT	CASSFGTGGTDTQYF
TRBJ1-5	NA	many	TRBV19	TGTGCCAGTAGCCTTCAGGGATTGGATCAGCCCCAGCATTTT	CASSLQGLDQPQHF
TRBJ2-3	NA	many	TRBV28	TGTGCCAGCAGTTCGCAGCTCTACCCCACAGATACGCAGTATTTT	CASSSQLYPTDTQYF
TRBJ2-7	TRBD1	many	TRBV25-1	TGTGCCAGCAGTGATGTGAGGCGGGCAGGGGGCTACGAGCAGTACTTC	CASSDVRRAGGYEQYF
TRBJ2-5	TRBD2	few	TRBV10-2	TGCGCCAGCAGTGAGGTTACTAGCGGGGAGGGGACCCAGTACTTC	CASSEVTSGEGTQYF
TRBJ2-7	TRBD2	NA	TRBV20-1	TGCAGTGCTAGATATTCGGGCGGGAGAAGGGGCGAGCAGTACTTC	CSARYSGGRRGEQYF
TRBJ1-4	NA	NA	TRBV4-3	TGCGCCAGCAGCCGGAATGGGGGTCAAGCTAATGAAAAACTGTTTTTT	CASSRNGGQANEKLFF
TRBJ2-1	TRBD2	NA	TRBV20-1	TGCAGTGCCAACCAGGGACTAGCGGGATCTCGGGGCTCCTACAATGAGCAGTTCTTC	CSANQGLAGSRGSYNEQFF
TRBJ1-1	NA	NA	TRBV12-3/TRBV12-4	TGTGCCAGCAGGATAGGGGGGGACACTGAAGCTTTCTTT	CASRIGGDTEAFF
TRBJ1-1	TRBD1	few	TRBV7-9	TGTGCCACGGGCCAGGGGGCAATGAACACTGAAGCTTTCTTT	CATGQGAMNTEAFF
TRBJ1-4	NA	few	TRBV15	TGTGCCACCAGCAGTCGACCCGGGTGGAATGAAAAACTGTTTTTT	CATSSRPGWNEKLFF
TRBJ2-7	NA	NA	TRBV9	TGTGCCAGCGGCGCGGGACAGCCCCGCTACGAGCAGTACTTC	CASGAGQPRYEQYF
TRBJ1-5	NA	NA	TRBV2	TGTGCCAGAGGGATTGGGAACCAGCCCCAGCATTTT	CARGIGNQPQHF
TRBJ1-1	NA	few	TRBV27	TGTGCCAGCAGTTTATCAGGGTTTGGGGACACTGAAGCTTTCTTT	CASSLSGFGDTEAFF
TRBJ2-3	NA	NA	TRBV6-1	TGTGCCAGCAGACGTTCGGACCAGGGAGATACGCAGTATTTT	CASRRSDQGDTQYF
TRBJ1-6	NA	many	TRBV14	TGTGCCAGCAGCCAAGAAGCCCGGAATTCACCCCTCCACTTT	CASSQEARNSPLHF
TRBJ2-7	NA	NA	TRBV7-9	TGTGCCAGCAGCTTAGCGGGAGTCAGCTCCTACGAGCAGTACTTC	CASSLAGVSSYEQYF
TRBJ2-3	TRBD2	NA	TRBV20-1	TGCAGTGCTCGGAGCGGGAGCCGAGATACGCAGTATTTT	CSARSGSRDTQYF
TRBJ2-5	TRBD2	few	TRBV10-3	TGTGCCATAAGAATTGGCGGGGGGGCAGCTTCCGAGACCCAGTACTTC	CAIRIGGGAASETQYF
TRBJ2-1	TRBD1	NA	TRBV4-3	TGCGCCAGCAGCCCCGGGACCCAAGGGGGCGATGAGCAGTTCTTC	CASSPGTQGGDEQFF
TRBJ2-1	NA	many	TRBV20-1	TGCAGTGCTAGAGTTCTAGTTGGACCCTACAATGAGCAGTTCTTC	CSARVLVGPYNEQFF
TRBJ2-3	TRBD2	NA	TRBV5-4	TGTGCCAGCAGGGAAGCGGGGGGAATCACAGATACGCAGTATTTT	CASREAGGITDTQYF
TRBJ2-1	NA	few	TRBV15	TGTGCCACCAGCAGAGAGGTAATTAATGAGCAGTTCTTC	CATSREVINEQFF
TRBJ2-7	NA	few	TRBV7-8	TGTGCCAGCAGCCAAGACAGGCCAACCTACGAGCAGTACTTC	CASSQDRPTYEQYF
TRBJ2-1	NA	few	TRBV6-2/TRBV6-3	TGTGCCAGCCGACCCTTGGAAGGGCCCCGCAATGAGCAGTTCTTC	CASRPLEGPRNEQFF